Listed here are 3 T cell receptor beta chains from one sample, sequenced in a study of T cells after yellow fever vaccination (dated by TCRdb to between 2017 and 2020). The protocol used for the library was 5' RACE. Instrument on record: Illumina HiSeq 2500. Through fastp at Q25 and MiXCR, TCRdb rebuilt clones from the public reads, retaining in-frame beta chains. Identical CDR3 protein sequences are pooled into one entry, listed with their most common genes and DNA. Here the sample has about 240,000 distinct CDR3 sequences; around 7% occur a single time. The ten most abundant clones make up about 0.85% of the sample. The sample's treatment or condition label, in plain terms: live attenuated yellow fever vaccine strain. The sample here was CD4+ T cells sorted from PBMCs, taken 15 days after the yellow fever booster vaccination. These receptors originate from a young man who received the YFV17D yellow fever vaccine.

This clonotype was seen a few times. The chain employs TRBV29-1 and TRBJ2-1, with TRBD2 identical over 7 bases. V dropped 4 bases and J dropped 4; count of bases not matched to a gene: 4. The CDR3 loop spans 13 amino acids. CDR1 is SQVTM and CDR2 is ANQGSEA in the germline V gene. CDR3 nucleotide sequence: TGCAGCGTTGCTCTACTAGCGTACAATGAGCAGTTCTTC. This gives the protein CSVALLAYNEQFF.

This chain's CDR3 is CASSPQRTTGGYTF. In DNA, the CDR3 is TGCGCCAGCAGCCCCCAAAGGACTACTGGTGGCTACACCTTC. The V and J genes are TRBV4-3 and TRBJ1-2; D is unresolved. Germline lookup yields CDR1 LGHNA and CDR2 YSLEER. The V end lost 4 bases, the J end lost 7 bases, and 16 bases lay between the germline ends. The CDR3 consists of 14 residues.

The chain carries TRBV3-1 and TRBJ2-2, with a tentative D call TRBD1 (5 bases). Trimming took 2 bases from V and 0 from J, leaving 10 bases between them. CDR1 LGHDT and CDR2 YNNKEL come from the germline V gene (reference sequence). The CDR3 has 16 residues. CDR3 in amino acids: CASSQFEQANTGELFF. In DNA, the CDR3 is TGTGCCAGCAGCCAATTCGAACAGGCGAACACCGGGGAGCTGTTTTTT.